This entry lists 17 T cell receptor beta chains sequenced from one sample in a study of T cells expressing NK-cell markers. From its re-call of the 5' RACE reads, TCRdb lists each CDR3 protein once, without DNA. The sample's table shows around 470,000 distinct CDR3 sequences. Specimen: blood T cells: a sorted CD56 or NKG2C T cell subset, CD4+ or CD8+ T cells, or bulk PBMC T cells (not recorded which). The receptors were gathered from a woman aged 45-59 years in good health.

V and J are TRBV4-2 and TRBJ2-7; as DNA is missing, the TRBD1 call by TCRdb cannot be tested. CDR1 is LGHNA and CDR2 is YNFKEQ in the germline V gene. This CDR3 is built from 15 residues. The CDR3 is CASSQERGIKGEQYF.

The CDR3 is CASSFRVGFYNEQFF. The rearrangement uses TRBV27 and TRBJ2-1. The CDR3 consists of 15 residues. Per germline, CDR1 MNHEY and CDR2 SMNVEV (reference sequence).

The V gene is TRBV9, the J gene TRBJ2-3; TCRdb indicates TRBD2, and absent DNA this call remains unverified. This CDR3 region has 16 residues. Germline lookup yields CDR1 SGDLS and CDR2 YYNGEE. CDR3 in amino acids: CASSVGLAGNSDTQYF.

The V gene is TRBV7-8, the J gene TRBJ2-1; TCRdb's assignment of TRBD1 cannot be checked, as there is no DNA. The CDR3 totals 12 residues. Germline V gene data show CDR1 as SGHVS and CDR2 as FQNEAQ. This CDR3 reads CASSSGPRGQFF.

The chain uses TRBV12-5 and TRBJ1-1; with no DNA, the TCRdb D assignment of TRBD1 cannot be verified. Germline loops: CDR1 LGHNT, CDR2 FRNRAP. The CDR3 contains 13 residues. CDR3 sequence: CATGWDRVAEAFF. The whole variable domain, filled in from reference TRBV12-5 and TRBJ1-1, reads DARVTQTPRHKVTEMGQEVTMRCQPILGHNTVFWYRQTMMQGLELLAYFRNRAPLDDSGMPKDRFSAEMPDATLATLKIQPSEPRDSAVYFCATGWDRVAEAFFGQGTRLTVV.

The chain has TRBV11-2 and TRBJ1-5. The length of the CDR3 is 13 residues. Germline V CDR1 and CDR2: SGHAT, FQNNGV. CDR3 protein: CASSYASRQPQHF.

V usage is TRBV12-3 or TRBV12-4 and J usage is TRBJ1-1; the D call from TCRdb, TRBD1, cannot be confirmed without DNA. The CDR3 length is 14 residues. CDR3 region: CASSKVGQYTEAFF.

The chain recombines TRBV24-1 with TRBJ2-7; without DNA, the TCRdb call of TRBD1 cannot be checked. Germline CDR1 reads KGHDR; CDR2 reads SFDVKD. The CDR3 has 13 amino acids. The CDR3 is CATRQGPTYEQYF.

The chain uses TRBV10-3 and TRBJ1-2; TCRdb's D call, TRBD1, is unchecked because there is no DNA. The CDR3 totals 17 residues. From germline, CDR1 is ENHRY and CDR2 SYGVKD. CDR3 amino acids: CAITRMGTGGGNHGYTF.

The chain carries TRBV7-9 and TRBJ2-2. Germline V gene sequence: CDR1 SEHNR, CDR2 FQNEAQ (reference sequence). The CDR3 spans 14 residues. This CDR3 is CASTLASPSGELFF. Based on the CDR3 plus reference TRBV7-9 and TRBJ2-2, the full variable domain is DTGVSQNPRHKITKRGQNVTFRCDPISEHNRLYWYRQTLGQGPEFLTYFQNEAQLEKSRLLSDRFSAERPKGSFSTLEIQRTEQGDSAMYLCASTLASPSGELFFGEGSRLTVL.

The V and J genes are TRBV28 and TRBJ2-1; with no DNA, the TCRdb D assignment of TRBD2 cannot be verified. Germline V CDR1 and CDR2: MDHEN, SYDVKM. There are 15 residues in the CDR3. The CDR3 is CASSRPGLAYNEQFF.

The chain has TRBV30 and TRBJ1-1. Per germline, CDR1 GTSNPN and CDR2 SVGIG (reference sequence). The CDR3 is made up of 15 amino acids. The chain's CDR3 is CAWSVAVGMNTEAFF.

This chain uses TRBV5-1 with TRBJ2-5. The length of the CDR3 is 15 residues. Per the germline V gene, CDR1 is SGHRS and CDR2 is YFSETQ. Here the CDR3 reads CASSLGRLYGETQYF.

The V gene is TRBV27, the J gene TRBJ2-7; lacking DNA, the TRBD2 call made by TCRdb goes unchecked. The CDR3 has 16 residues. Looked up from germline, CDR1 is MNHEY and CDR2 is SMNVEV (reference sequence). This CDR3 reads CASRRTLAGSSYEQYF.

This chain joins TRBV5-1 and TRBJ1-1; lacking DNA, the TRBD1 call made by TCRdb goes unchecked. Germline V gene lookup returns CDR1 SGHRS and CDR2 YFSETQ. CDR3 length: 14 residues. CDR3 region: CASSLGQALGEAFF.

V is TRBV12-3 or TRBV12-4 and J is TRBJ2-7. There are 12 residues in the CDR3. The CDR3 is CASSLNMGARYF.

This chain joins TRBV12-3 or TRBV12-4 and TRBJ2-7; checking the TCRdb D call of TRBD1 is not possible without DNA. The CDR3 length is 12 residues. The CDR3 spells CASRSDSYEQYF.